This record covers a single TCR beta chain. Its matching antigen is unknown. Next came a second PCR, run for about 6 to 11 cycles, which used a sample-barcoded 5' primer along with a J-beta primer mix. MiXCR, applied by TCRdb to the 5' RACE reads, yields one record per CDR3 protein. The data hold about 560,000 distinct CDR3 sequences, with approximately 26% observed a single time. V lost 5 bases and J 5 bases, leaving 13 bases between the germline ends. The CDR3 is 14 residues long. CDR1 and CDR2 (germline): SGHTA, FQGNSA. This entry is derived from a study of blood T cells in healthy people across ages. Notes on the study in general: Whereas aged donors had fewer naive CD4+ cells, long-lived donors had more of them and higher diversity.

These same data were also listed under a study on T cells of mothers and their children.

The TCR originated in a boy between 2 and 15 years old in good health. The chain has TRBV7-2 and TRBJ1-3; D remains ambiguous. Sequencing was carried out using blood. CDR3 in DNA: TGTGCCAGCAGCATCAGGTCCAACCGAAACACCATATATTTT. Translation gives CASSIRSNRNTIYF. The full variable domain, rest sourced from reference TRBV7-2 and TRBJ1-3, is GAGVSQSPSNKVTEKGKDVELRCDPISGHTALYWYRQSLGQGLEFLIYFQGNSAPDKSGLPSDRFSAERTGGSVSTLTIQRTQQEDSAVYLCASSIRSNRNTIYFGEGSWLTVV.